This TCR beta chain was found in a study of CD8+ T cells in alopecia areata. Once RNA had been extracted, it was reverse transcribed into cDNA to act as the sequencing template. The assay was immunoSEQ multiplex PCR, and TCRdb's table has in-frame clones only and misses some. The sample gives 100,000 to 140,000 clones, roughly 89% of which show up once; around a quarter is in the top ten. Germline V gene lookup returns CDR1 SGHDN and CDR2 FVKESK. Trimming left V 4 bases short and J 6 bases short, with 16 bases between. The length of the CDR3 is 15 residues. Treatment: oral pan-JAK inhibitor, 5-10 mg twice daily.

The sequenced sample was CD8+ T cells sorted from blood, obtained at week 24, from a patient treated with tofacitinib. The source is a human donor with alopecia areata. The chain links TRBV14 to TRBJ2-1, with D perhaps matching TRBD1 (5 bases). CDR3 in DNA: TGTGCCAGCAGCCCGGCGCGACAGAGAGTCAATGAGCAGTTCTTC. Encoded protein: CASSPARQRVNEQFF.